The rows below give T cell receptor beta chains drawn from one sample of a study of blood T cell repertoires in COVID-19. Profiled with immunoSEQ multiplex PCR; TCRdb holds only in-frame clones, not every one. The table shows some 56,000 clones, with roughly 86% occurring only once. The sample comprised peripheral blood. These receptors originate from a woman at least 80 years old with acute or convalescent COVID-19. CDR3s include the opening cysteine and the closing phenylalanine or tryptophan. Fields, in order: J gene, D gene, V gene, clone size, CDR3 protein, CDR3 DNA. The D gene is left open where the match is weak. Some rows have no size entry. The others give once, few or many, or a class for an expanded clone.

TRBJ2-1 | NA | TRBV5-4 | NA | CASSLAAGSVNEQFF | TGTGCCAGCAGCTTGGCTGCGGGATCCGTCAATGAGCAGTTCTTC
TRBJ1-2 | NA | TRBV14 | NA | CASSSQGYYGYTF | TGTGCCAGCAGCTCCCAGGGGTACTATGGCTACACCTTC
TRBJ1-3 | NA | TRBV11-3 | NA | CASSLEGGTSGNTIYF | TGTGCCAGCAGCTTAGAAGGGGGAACGTCTGGAAACACCATATATTTT
TRBJ1-2 | NA | TRBV9 | NA | CASSSNGGSYGYTF | TGTGCCAGCAGCTCCAACGGGGGTTCCTATGGCTACACCTTC
TRBJ1-2 | TRBD1 | TRBV5-1 | NA | CASSETGGSGYTF | TGCGCCAGCAGCGAGACAGGGGGCTCTGGCTACACCTTC
TRBJ1-5 | NA | TRBV7-9 | NA | CASSLARGGPDPQHF | TGTGCCAGCAGCTTAGCGAGGGGGGGCCCTGATCCCCAGCATTTT
TRBJ1-1 | NA | TRBV3-1/TRBV3-2 | once | CASSQLGPDTEAFF | TGTGCCAGCAGCCAACTTGGGCCGGACACTGAAGCTTTCTTT
TRBJ1-3 | NA | TRBV3-1/TRBV3-2 | NA | CASSHRESGNTIYF | TGTGCCAGCAGCCACAGGGAATCTGGAAACACCATATATTTT
TRBJ1-4 | TRBD1 | TRBV7-3 | NA | CASSFPQGAATNEKLFF | TGTGCCAGCAGCTTCCCCCAGGGGGCAGCAACTAATGAAAAACTGTTTTTT
TRBJ2-1 | NA | TRBV18 | NA | CASSPLLDSQFF | TGTGCCAGCTCACCGCTGCTAGATTCACAGTTCTTC
TRBJ2-3 | TRBD2 | TRBV5-8 | NA | CASSSGLASTDTQYF | TGTGCCAGCAGCTCGGGACTAGCGAGCACAGATACGCAGTATTTT
TRBJ2-5 | NA | TRBV10-1 | NA | CASSANRRPQETQYF | TGCGCCAGCAGTGCTAACAGGCGACCCCAAGAGACCCAGTACTTC
TRBJ2-7 | TRBD1 | TRBV4-1 | NA | CASSPPGLPRGGPYEQYF | TGCGCCAGCAGCCCGCCGGGCCTCCCCAGAGGGGGCCCCTACGAGCAGTACTTC
TRBJ2-3 | NA | TRBV9 | once | CASSVGTVPSTDTQYF | TGTGCCAGCAGCGTTGGAACAGTTCCTAGCACAGATACGCAGTATTTT
TRBJ2-7 | NA | TRBV11-2 | NA | CASSVGYEQYF | TGTGCCAGCAGCGTCGGCTACGAGCAGTACTTC
TRBJ1-2 | NA | TRBV7-8 | NA | CASSLEVASSPNGYTF | TGTGCCAGCAGCTTAGAAGTGGCTTCAAGTCCAAATGGCTACACCTTC
TRBJ1-6 | NA | TRBV7-9 | few | CASSLSRFGNSPLHF | TGTGCCAGCAGCTTAAGTCGTTTCGGTAATTCACCCCTCCACTTT
TRBJ2-7 | NA | TRBV10-3 | NA | CAITEGEGSYEQYF | TGTGCCATCACAGAGGGGGAAGGATCCTACGAGCAGTACTTC
TRBJ1-2 | NA | TRBV7-2 | NA | CASSPRMDSNYGYTF | TGTGCCAGCAGCCCAAGGATGGACAGCAACTATGGCTACACCTTC
TRBJ2-3 | NA | TRBV6-5 | NA | CASGGGRGTTDTQYF | TGTGCCAGCGGGGGGGGCAGGGGTACGACAGATACGCAGTATTTT
TRBJ1-2 | NA | TRBV5-1 | few | CASSPQDFDYGYTF | TGCGCCAGCAGCCCCCAGGACTTTGACTATGGCTACACCTTC
TRBJ2-7 | NA | TRBV5-4 | NA | CASSLDFRDEQYF | TGTGCCAGCAGTCTGGACTTCCGAGACGAGCAGTACTTC
TRBJ2-1 | TRBD2 | TRBV4-1 | once | CASSPRVGGASYNEQFF | TGCGCCAGCAGCCCCCGCGTCGGGGGGGCTTCCTACAATGAGCAGTTCTTC
TRBJ1-2 | TRBD1 | TRBV18 | NA | CASSPGTGVRGYTF | TGTGCCAGCTCACCCGGGACAGGGGTTAGGGGCTACACCTTC
TRBJ2-3 | TRBD1 | TRBV2 | NA | CASRRDRYPDTQYF | TGTGCCAGCAGGAGGGACAGATACCCAGATACGCAGTATTTT
TRBJ1-5 | TRBD1 | TRBV4-1 | NA | CASSRGQGGQPQHF | TGCGCCAGCAGCCGGGGACAGGGCGGGCAGCCCCAGCATTTT
TRBJ2-2 | TRBD1 | TRBV5-4 | NA | CASSPRDRNTGELFF | TGTGCCAGCAGCCCCCGGGACAGGAACACCGGGGAGCTGTTTTTT
TRBJ1-1 | NA | TRBV11-2 | NA | CASSLARYTEAFF | TGTGCCAGCAGCTTAGCTCGGTACACTGAAGCTTTCTTT
TRBJ2-1 | TRBD2 | TRBV11-3 | few | CASSLDGTIHNEQFF | TGTGCCAGCAGCTTAGACGGGACTATACACAATGAGCAGTTCTTC
TRBJ2-5 | TRBD1 | TRBV2 | NA | CASTQGAKTQYF | TGTGCCAGCACACAGGGGGCAAAGACCCAGTACTTC
TRBJ1-2 | NA | TRBV28 | NA | CASSLGSGSYGYTF | TGTGCCAGCAGTTTAGGGTCAGGCTCCTATGGCTACACCTTC
TRBJ2-1 | NA | TRBV9 | NA | CASSVERWVPNEQFF | TGTGCCAGCAGCGTAGAGAGGTGGGTCCCCAATGAGCAGTTCTTC
TRBJ2-1 | TRBD1 | TRBV2 | NA | CASRTGTGQTSSYNEQFF | TGTGCCAGCAGAACCGGGACAGGACAGACGAGCTCCTACAATGAGCAGTTCTTC
TRBJ1-2 | NA | TRBV19 | once | CASSRDRQANYGYTF | TGTGCCAGTAGTAGGGATAGACAGGCTAACTATGGCTACACCTTC
TRBJ2-5 | NA | TRBV3-1/TRBV3-2 | NA | CASSQGGLPEGETQYF | TGTGCCAGCAGCCAGGGGGGACTGCCCGAGGGTGAGACCCAGTACTTC
TRBJ1-2 | TRBD1 | TRBV7-3 | few | CASSPGTDYGYTF | TGTGCCAGCAGCCCAGGGACAGACTATGGCTACACCTTC
TRBJ1-5 | TRBD1 | TRBV3-1/TRBV3-2 | NA | CASSQDPDRGNQPQHF | TGTGCCAGCAGCCAAGATCCGGACAGGGGCAATCAGCCCCAGCATTTT
TRBJ1-6 | NA | TRBV7-9 | few | CASSPQGGRGSSPLHF | TGTGCCAGCAGCCCACAGGGCGGACGGGGAAGTTCACCCCTCCACTTT
TRBJ2-2 | NA | TRBV6-1 | NA | CASSDPIEAGDTGELFF | TGTGCCAGCAGTGACCCAATAGAGGCAGGGGACACCGGGGAGCTGTTTTTT
TRBJ1-1 | NA | TRBV7-9 | NA | CASSLLQGRVTEAFF | TGTGCCAGCAGCTTACTGCAGGGTCGTGTCACTGAAGCTTTCTTT
TRBJ2-2 | NA | TRBV5-1 | NA | CASSLGGSGTGELFF | TGCGCCAGCAGCTTAGGAGGGAGCGGTACCGGGGAGCTGTTTTTT
TRBJ1-4 | NA | TRBV2 | NA | CASRGQTTNEKLFF | TGTGCCAGCAGAGGACAGACAACTAATGAAAAACTGTTTTTT
TRBJ2-1 | TRBD2 | TRBV11-3 | NA | CASSPGGLAGYNEQFF | TGTGCCAGCAGCCCAGGGGGACTAGCGGGATACAATGAGCAGTTCTTC
TRBJ2-2 | TRBD2 | TRBV7-6 | NA | CASSMGLDSPRELFF | TGTGCCAGCAGCATGGGACTAGACTCTCCTAGGGAGCTGTTTTTT
TRBJ1-2 | TRBD1 | TRBV3-1/TRBV3-2 | NA | CASSRDRGSLGYTF | TGTGCCAGCAGCCGAGACAGGGGCAGTCTTGGCTACACCTTC